These 28 T cell receptor beta chains were sequenced from one sample in a study of breast tumors, draining lymph nodes, adjacent tissues. Axillary draining lymph nodes of breast cancer patients supplied the node samples. TCRdb reanalysed the multiplex PCR reads using MiXCR and keeps one entry per CDR3 protein. The table lists 150,000 to 200,000 distinct CDR3 sequences, about 30% of them singletons. Sequenced input: axillary lymph node tissue. These receptors were taken from a female donor with breast cancer. Some clones in this sample may be carry-over from other donors' samples.

The chain links TRBV14 to TRBJ1-2, with D maybe TRBD1 (6 bases). V gave up 4 bases and J gave up 10 bases, with 16 bases separating them. Germline CDR1 SGHDN, CDR2 FVKESK. The CDR3 covers 13 residues. In DNA, the CDR3 is TGTGCCAGCAGCCCCTGGGTAGCGGGGGCCTACACCTTC. It is translated as CASSPWVAGAYTF.

This clonotype has a count of ten or more. The chain combines TRBV7-3 with TRBJ2-3; D might be TRBD2 (5 bases). Trimming removed 5 bases at V and 6 bases at J, with 12 bases between. CDR1 and CDR2 from the germline V gene are SGHTA and FQGTGA. The CDR3 length is 13 residues. CDR3: CASSDDYLDTQYF. The CDR3 bases are TGTGCCAGCAGCGACGACTACCTCGATACGCAGTATTTT.

To note about this clonotype: Here the CDR3 omits its conserved ending phenylalanine or tryptophan, so a read error is the likely source. The chain has TRBV12-5 and TRBJ1-3, with 9 bases lining up with TRBD1. Unmatched junction bases numbered 20, after V lost 6 bases and J lost 8 bases. Per germline, CDR1 LGHNT and CDR2 FRNRAP. This CDR3 region has 18 residues. As DNA, the CDR3 is TGTGCTAGTGGCATCGGCAACAGGGGGCCTAACTATGGCTACACCATATATCTT. This gives the protein CASGIGNRGPNYGYTIYL.

In regard to this clonotype: A much larger clone differs by one base, so this may be a read error. This chain's CDR3 is CASTKEGGLGEQFF. DNA for the CDR3: TGTGCCAGCACCAAAGAAGGGGGGTTGGGTGAGCAGTTCTTC. V is TRBV12-3 or TRBV12-4 and J is TRBJ2-1, with D possibly called TRBD1 or TRBD2 (6 bases each). The CDR3 is 14 amino acids. The V gene lost 7 bases and the J gene lost 9 bases, with 19 bases spanning the gap.

This chain joins TRBV7-9 and TRBJ2-7; 8 nucleotides agree with TRBD2. Germline-derived CDR1 and CDR2 are SEHNR and FQNEAQ (reference sequence). V shed 4 bases, J shed 7 bases, and the junction held 18 bases outside the gene matches. This CDR3 contains 17 residues. CDR3 region: CASSSQTTLLAVREQYF. The CDR3 DNA reads TGTGCCAGCAGCTCACAGACGACTTTACTAGCGGTTCGGGAGCAGTACTTC.

As to this clonotype: A clone one base away is much larger, so this may be a read error. The chain has TRBV6-6 and TRBJ2-1; D is unresolved. V gave up 8 bases and J gave up 10 bases, with 18 bases separating them. CDR3 length: 13 residues. In germline, CDR1 is MNHNY, CDR2 SVGAGI (reference sequence). CDR3 region: CASRSGVVGEQFF. CDR3 nucleotides: TGTGCCAGCCGCTCAGGAGTAGTTGGGGAGCAGTTCTTC.

There are many counts of this clonotype. This chain uses TRBV9 with TRBJ1-6; 9 bases line up with TRBD1. Trimming took 3 bases from V and 7 from J; bases not matched to a gene: 5. In germline, CDR1 is SGDLS, CDR2 YYNGEE. CDR3 length: 15 amino acids. The CDR3 nucleotides are TGTGCCAGCAGCGCCCGACAGGGGGAAAATTCACCCCTCCACTTT. Translation: CASSARQGENSPLHF.

For this clonotype: The junction departs from germline at one end; a sequencing error may be responsible. This chain joins TRBV7-3 and TRBJ1-5; tentative D call: TRBD1 (5 bases). The CDR3 length is 12 residues. Germline V gene sequence: CDR1 SGHTA, CDR2 FQGTGA. The CDR3 nucleotides read TGTGCCAGCAGCTCCCGACAGATTGATCACCGTTTT. It codes for CASSSRQIDHRF.

This chain uses TRBV12-3 or TRBV12-4 with TRBJ1-5; maybe TRBD1 (5 bases). The CDR3 loop spans 17 amino acids. V was cut by 3 bases and J by 2 bases, with 17 bases left in between. CDR3 sequence: CASSFVGAGFGNQPQHF. In DNA form, the CDR3 reads TGTGCCAGCAGTTTCGTTGGGGCGGGGTTCGGCAATCAGCCCCAGCATTTT.

Ten or more counts support this clonotype. This chain joins TRBV19 and TRBJ1-5; D may be TRBD1 (5 bases). Trimming shortened V by 2 bases and J by 0 bases, and 11 bases separated the two germline ends. Germline CDR1 is LNHDA and CDR2 is SQIVND (reference sequence). This CDR3 has 16 amino acids. The CDR3: CASSIRRDHSNQPQHF. The CDR3 nucleotides read TGTGCCAGTAGTATAAGGCGGGACCATAGCAATCAGCCCCAGCATTTT.

Regarding this clonotype: This may be a read error: a much more frequent sequence differs by one nucleotide. The rearrangement joins TRBV7-9 to TRBJ2-1, with D possibly matching TRBD1 (6 bases). This CDR3 is built from 17 residues. CDR1 SEHNR and CDR2 FQNEAQ come from the germline V gene (reference sequence). The CDR3 loop reads CAGSKGLRDTSYNEQFF. In DNA, the CDR3 is TGTGCCGGCAGCAAAGGCCTACGGGACACCTCCTACAATGAGCAGTTCTTC.

The chain uses TRBV5-1 and TRBJ1-6; the D gene is possibly TRBD1 (6 bases). The CDR3 length is 17 residues. Germline CDR1 is SGHRS and CDR2 is YFSETQ. V lost 4 bases to trimming and J lost 10 bases, with 24 bases between them. CDR3 sequence reads: CASSHGSTSGGRSPLHF. The CDR3 DNA follows: TGCGCCAGCAGCCACGGATCGACTAGCGGGGGCCGATCACCCCTCCACTTT. The entire variable domain, with the rest obtained from reference TRBV5-1 and TRBJ1-6, is as follows: KAGVTQTPRYLIKTRGQQVTLSCSPISGHRSVSWYQQTPGQGLQFLFEYFSETQRNKGNFPGRFSGRQFSNSRSEMNVSTLELGDSALYLCASSHGSTSGGRSPLHFGNGTRLTVT.

This clonotype was detected ten times or more. The chain has TRBV5-1 and TRBJ2-3; D is unresolved. The CDR3 length is 15 residues. Germline V gene sequence: CDR1 SGHRS, CDR2 YFSETQ. Trimming cost V 6 bases and J 2 bases, with 16 bases left between them. CDR3: CASTEAPSPTDTQYF. The CDR3 DNA reads TGCGCCAGCACCGAAGCGCCTTCCCCCACAGATACGCAGTATTTT.

Regarding this clonotype: This may come from a read error, since a much larger clone is one base off. This chain connects TRBV6-1 to TRBJ1-2, with 9 bases aligning to TRBD1. Germline CDR1 reads MNHNS; CDR2 reads SASEGT. There are 15 residues in the CDR3. V shed 4 bases, J shed 6 bases, and the junction held 9 bases outside the gene matches. The CDR3 is CASSGNRGHSDGYTF. The CDR3 coding sequence is TGTGCCAGCAGTGGAAACAGGGGGCACAGCGATGGCTACACCTTC.

With respect to this clonotype: Its ends do not fully match the called genes, so a read error is possible. This chain uses TRBV6-2 or TRBV6-3 with TRBJ2-7; D remains ambiguous. The CDR3 consists of 15 residues. Germline CDR1 and CDR2: MNHEY and SVGEGT. In DNA, the CDR3 is TGTGCCAGCAGTTCTGCACCTCCGTGCTCCTACGAGCAGTATTTC. Its protein is CASSSAPPCSYEQYF.

Here the CDR3 DNA reads TGTGCCAGCAGCTTCCTAGCCGACAATGAGCAGTTCTTC. It translates to CASSFLADNEQFF. The chain combines TRBV7-3 with TRBJ2-1; TRBD2 is a possible D gene (5 bases). Germline-derived CDR1 and CDR2 are SGHTA and FQGTGA. CDR3 size: 13 residues. Deletions cut 3 bases from V and 5 bases from J, with 8 bases between.

This clonotype was seen many times. The chain has TRBV19 and TRBJ1-5, with D perhaps TRBD1 (6 bases). CDR3 length: 15 residues. Trimming pared 1 base from V and 6 bases from J, leaving 13 bases between. Germline CDR1 LNHDA, CDR2 SQIVND (reference sequence). CDR3 DNA sequence: TGTGCCAGTAGTATAGGTGGCCAGGGGCTTCAGCCCCAGCATTTT. It is translated as CASSIGGQGLQPQHF.

This chain joins TRBV12-3 or TRBV12-4 and TRBJ2-5, with D possibly being TRBD1 or TRBD2 (6 bases each). V lost 3 bases and J lost 0, with 26 bases in between. The CDR3 totals 20 residues. The DNA of the CDR3 is TGTGCCAGCAGTTTCTCGGCGCGGGGCACCGGGGGCCGTGACCAAGAGACCCAGTACTTC. Translation: CASSFSARGTGGRDQETQYF.

This clonotype was detected only a few times. One end of the junction fails to match germline, which may point to a read error. The chain's CDR3 is CSAPIRDFYTEQFF. The CDR3 coding sequence is TGCAGTGCTCCAATTCGGGACTTCTACACTGAGCAGTTCTTC. The V and J genes are TRBV20-1 and TRBJ2-1; TRBD2 is a possible D gene (6 bases). This CDR3 has 14 amino acids. CDR1 and CDR2 (germline): DFQATT, SNEGSKA (reference sequence).

The V and J genes are TRBV7-9 and TRBJ1-2; D possibly corresponds to TRBD1 (6 bases). The CDR3 is made up of 14 amino acids. Germline CDR1 and CDR2: SEHNR and FQNEAQ (reference sequence). V was clipped by 2 bases and J by 1 base, with 8 bases between them. CDR3 in amino acids: CASSLWTDNYGYTF. The DNA for the CDR3 is TGTGCCAGCAGCTTATGGACAGATAACTATGGCTACACCTTC. The full variable domain, completed using reference TRBV7-9 and TRBJ1-2, is DTGVSQNPRHKITKRGQNVTFRCDPISEHNRLYWYRQTLGQGPEFLTYFQNEAQLEKSRLLSDRFSAERPKGSFSTLEIQRTEQGDSAMYLCASSLWTDNYGYTFGSGTRLTVV.

This clonotype has a count of ten or more. V and J are TRBV11-3 and TRBJ2-2; D is uncertain. Germline-derived CDR1 and CDR2 are SGHNT and YENEEA. V was clipped by 4 bases and J by 4 bases, with 16 bases between them. This CDR3 has 16 residues. CDR3 sequence: CASSSSPIGPTGELFF. DNA of the CDR3: TGTGCCAGCAGCTCGTCGCCGATCGGGCCCACCGGGGAGCTGTTTTTT.

As to this clonotype: With a much larger clone just one base away, this may be a read error. The chain uses TRBV20-1 and TRBJ2-1, with D possibly being TRBD1 or TRBD2 (5 bases each). The germline V gene encodes CDR1 DFQATT and CDR2 SNEGSKA (reference sequence). The CDR3 has 15 amino acids. V shed 3 bases and J shed 7 bases, with 19 bases lying between them. The CDR3 DNA reads as TGCAGTGCTAGCCCGCCTCCCGGGACGGAGAATGAGCAGTTCTTC. It is translated as CSASPPPGTENEQFF.

This clonotype showed up many times. The V call is TRBV12-3 or TRBV12-4, the J call TRBJ2-2, with 7 nucleotides matching TRBD2. Germline trimming cut 7 bases from V and 5 bases from J; bases unmatched to any gene: 10. The CDR3 has 15 amino acids. The CDR3 DNA reads as TGTGCCAGCATGGAGGCTAGCGGAGTAACCGGGGAGCTGTTTTTT. Translated, it gives CASMEASGVTGELFF.

This clonotype was seen repeatedly, ten times or more. V and J are TRBV5-1 and TRBJ2-1, with D possibly TRBD2 on 7 matching bases. This CDR3 has 15 residues. CDR1 and CDR2 (germline): SGHRS, YFSETQ. Trimming took 1 base from V and 4 from J, leaving 12 bases between them. CDR3: CASSLSGGPYNEQFF. CDR3 DNA sequence: TGCGCCAGCAGCTTGTCCGGGGGGCCTTACAATGAGCAGTTCTTC.

This clonotype was seen more than once but under ten times. A much larger clone lies one base from this, so it may be a read error. The V gene is TRBV6-6, the J gene TRBJ1-2, with D maybe TRBD1 (5 bases). The V end was cut by 5 bases, the J end by 6 bases, with 13 bases between. Germline V gene sequence: CDR1 MNHNY, CDR2 SVGAGI (reference sequence). The CDR3 runs 13 residues. Written as DNA, the CDR3 is TGTGCCAGCAGTCACGGGCAGGGTAATGGCTACACCTTC. Translated, it gives CASSHGQGNGYTF.

The chain couples TRBV6-2 or TRBV6-3 to TRBJ1-5; D unclear. The CDR3 contains 12 residues. Germline V gene sequence: CDR1 MNHEY, CDR2 SVGEGT. The V and J ends lost 4 bases and 7 bases respectively, with 8 bases between them. CDR3 DNA: TGTGCCAGCAGTTCCTCAGTGCAGCCCCAGCATTTT. Its translation: CASSSSVQPQHF.

This clonotype has ten or more counts. The genes are TRBV20-1 and TRBJ2-2; D gene ambiguous. Trimming stripped 2 bases from V and 8 bases from J, with 6 bases between. The CDR3 spans 11 residues. Germline assignment: CDR1 DFQATT and CDR2 SNEGSKA (reference sequence). As DNA, the CDR3 is TGCAGTGCTAGATTGGGGGGGGAGCTGTTTTTT. It translates to CSARLGGELFF.

This clonotype was observed many times. The chain uses TRBV20-1 and TRBJ1-2, with D uncertain. CDR1 and CDR2 from the germline V gene are DFQATT and SNEGSKA (reference sequence). V lost 0 bases, J lost 0 bases, and 5 bases lay in between. This CDR3 is built from 13 residues. CDR3 DNA sequence: TGCAGTGCTAGAGATTTATCTAACTATGGCTACACCTTC. Encoded protein: CSARDLSNYGYTF.